Listed here are 21 T cell receptor beta chains from one sample, sequenced in a study of blood T cell repertoires in COVID-19. Sequencing used immunoSEQ multiplex PCR; TCRdb keeps in-frame clones, though not all of them. This sample has under 150,000 clones, with about four fifths found just once. The sequencing sample was made of peripheral blood. The receptors were gathered from a man older than 75 with acute or convalescent COVID-19.

This clone was found a few times. The V gene is TRBV11-2, the J gene TRBJ2-5; 8 positions match TRBD1. The germline V gene encodes CDR1 SGHAT and CDR2 FQNNGV. This CDR3 contains 15 residues. With 5 bases clipped from V and 4 bases from J, the junction kept 9 bases outside the gene matches. The CDR3: CASSDGSTGGETQYF. CDR3 DNA: TGTGCCAGCAGCGACGGGTCAACAGGGGGAGAGACCCAGTACTTC.

The V gene is TRBV4-1, the J gene TRBJ1-1; TRBD1 matches at 7 bases. The CDR3 covers 16 residues. J lost 4 bases, V lost 1 base, and 9 bases had no gene match. CDR1 is MGHRA, CDR2 YSYEKL, per germline. CDR3 coding DNA: TGCGCCAGCAGCCAAGTGCCCTACAGGGGACCCACTGAAGCTTTCTTT. The encoded protein is CASSQVPYRGPTEAFF.

The chain carries TRBV2 and TRBJ2-7; 8 bases are a match to TRBD2. The CDR3 totals 20 residues. The germline V gene encodes CDR1 SNHLY and CDR2 FYNNEI. J gave up 2 bases and V 6 bases, and 24 bases lay outside the gene matches. DNA for the CDR3: TGTGCCAGCAGCGCACTTGGATGGACGACCGCCGGGACTAGAACCTACGAGCAGTACTTC. It specifies CASSALGWTTAGTRTYEQYF.

V and J are TRBV9 and TRBJ2-3; 8 nucleotides match TRBD1. This CDR3 is built from 16 residues. Germline trimming cut 0 bases from V and 4 bases from J; bases unmatched to any gene: 7. The germline V gene encodes CDR1 SGDLS and CDR2 YYNGEE. For the CDR3, the DNA is TGTGCCAGCAGCGTAGCTGCAGGGGGCGCATCAGATACGCAGTATTTT. The encoded protein is CASSVAAGGASDTQYF.

The chain couples TRBV7-8 to TRBJ2-5, with 7 bases lining up with TRBD2. This CDR3 is built from 15 residues. Germline values: CDR1 SGHVS, CDR2 FQNEAQ. V lost 6 bases to trimming and J lost 6 bases; unmatched junction nucleotides: 13. The CDR3 protein is CASSPHGAGEQTQYF. The CDR3 DNA reads as TGTGCCAGCAGTCCTCACGGGGCGGGGGAACAGACCCAGTACTTC. The full variable domain, completed using reference TRBV7-8 and TRBJ2-5, is GAGVSQSPRYKVAKRGQDVALRCDPISGHVSLFWYQQALGQGPEFLTYFQNEAQLDKSGLPSDRFFAERPEGSVSTLKIQRTQQEDSAVYLCASSPHGAGEQTQYFGPGTRLLVL.

This clone turned up a few times. V and J are TRBV19 and TRBJ1-2, with 7 bases lining up with TRBD1. CDR3 length: 15 residues. The V gene's germline CDR1 is LNHDA and CDR2 SQIVND (reference sequence). The J segment lost 6 bases and the V segment lost 5 bases, leaving 12 bases of the junction unmatched. In nucleotides, the CDR3 is TGTGCCAGTAGTGCCCGGGACAGACAATTCGATGGCTACACCTTC. Translating gives CASSARDRQFDGYTF. Looking up the rest from reference TRBV19 and TRBJ1-2 gives the full variable domain: DGGITQSPKYLFRKEGQNVTLSCEQNLNHDAMYWYRQDPGQGLRLIYYSQIVNDFQKGDIAEGYSVSREKKESFPLTVTSAQKNPTAFYLCASSARDRQFDGYTFGSGTRLTVV.

The rearrangement links TRBV6-5 to TRBJ2-1; a weak D match, TRBD2 (6 bases). Germline V gene lookup returns CDR1 MNHEY and CDR2 SVGAGI. This CDR3 has 15 amino acids. The V end lost 0 bases, the J end lost 4 bases, and 10 bases lay between the germline ends. CDR3 protein: CASSYSVAGYNEQFF. CDR3 DNA sequence: TGTGCCAGCAGTTACTCTGTGGCGGGATACAATGAGCAGTTCTTC.

Only a few counts were recorded for this clone. V gene TRBV5-1 combines with J gene TRBJ2-3, with TRBD1 matching over 10 bases. V trimming: 5 bases; J trimming: 0 bases; junction bases outside the gene matches: 9. Germline V lookup: CDR1 SGHRS, CDR2 YFSETQ. CDR3 length: 17 amino acids. The CDR3 DNA follows: TGCGCCAGCAGACAGGACAGGGGGTTCCTAAGCACAGATACGCAGTATTTT. Its translation is CASRQDRGFLSTDTQYF. Filled out from reference TRBV5-1 and TRBJ2-3, the complete variable domain reads KAGVTQTPRYLIKTRGQQVTLSCSPISGHRSVSWYQQTPGQGLQFLFEYFSETQRNKGNFPGRFSGRQFSNSRSEMNVSTLELGDSALYLCASRQDRGFLSTDTQYFGPGTRLTVL.

The genes are TRBV5-5 and TRBJ1-2, with D maybe TRBD1 (6 bases). Germline assignment: CDR1 SGHKS and CDR2 YYEKEE (reference sequence). CDR3 length: 18 residues. The germline V and J ends were trimmed by 0 bases and 3 bases, with 21 bases remaining between them. CDR3 amino acids: CASSLVPTSGTQDYGYTF. Written as DNA, the CDR3 is TGTGCCAGCAGCTTGGTCCCGACTTCCGGGACACAAGACTATGGCTACACCTTC. Variable domain in full (rest from reference TRBV5-5 and TRBJ1-2): DAGVTQSPTHLIKTRGQQVTLRCSPISGHKSVSWYQQVLGQGPQFIFQYYEKEERGRGNFPDRFSARQFPNYSSELNVNALLLGDSALYLCASSLVPTSGTQDYGYTFGSGTRLTVV.

This chain connects TRBV5-4 to TRBJ2-5, with D uncertain. This CDR3 is built from 14 residues. Per the germline V gene, CDR1 is SGHNT and CDR2 is YYREEE (reference sequence). Trimming left V 5 bases short and J 3 bases short, with 14 bases between. CDR3 sequence reads: CASRPDTSEETQYF. CDR3 DNA sequence: TGTGCCAGCAGACCTGACACCTCGGAAGAGACCCAGTACTTC.

This clone was seen a few times. The V and J genes are TRBV30 and TRBJ1-6; TRBD1 is a possible D gene (6 bases). V was shortened by 5 bases and J by 5 bases, with 7 bases between the two germline ends. The CDR3 covers 12 residues. Looked up from germline, CDR1 is GTSNPN and CDR2 is SVGIG (reference sequence). The CDR3 region has the DNA TGTGCCTGGGGACAGAATAATTCACCCCTCCACTTT. Translated: CAWGQNNSPLHF.

This sequence joins TRBV28 and TRBJ2-5, with D perhaps matching TRBD2 (6 bases). The CDR3 runs 15 residues. Germline CDR1 is MDHEN and CDR2 is SYDVKM. Trimming left V 5 bases short and J 4 bases short, with 17 bases between. The CDR3 spells CASSPPGVRVETQYF. Written as DNA, the CDR3 is TGTGCCAGCAGTCCCCCGGGGGTCAGGGTAGAGACCCAGTACTTC.

The V gene is TRBV10-3, the J gene TRBJ2-7; D possibly corresponds to TRBD2 (5 bases). Germline V gene data show CDR1 as ENHRY and CDR2 as SYGVKD. The germline V and J ends were trimmed by 6 bases and 2 bases, with 11 bases remaining between them. The CDR3 runs 13 residues. This CDR3 is CAIRAGGPYEQYF. The CDR3 bases are TGTGCCATCAGGGCCGGAGGACCCTACGAGCAGTACTTC.

The rearrangement uses TRBV7-9 and TRBJ1-6; D is ambiguous. CDR3 length equals 14 residues. In germline, CDR1 is SEHNR, CDR2 FQNEAQ (reference sequence). V lost 1 base, J lost 6 bases, and 7 bases lay in between. CDR3 nucleotides: TGTGCCAGCAGCTTAGGAGGTTTTAATTCACCCCTCCACTTT. Protein product: CASSLGGFNSPLHF.

The CDR3 region is CASSILGQLLSGANVLTF. CDR3 sequence (DNA): TGTGCCAGTAGTATTTTGGGACAGCTCCTCTCTGGGGCCAACGTCCTGACTTTC. V and J are TRBV19 and TRBJ2-6; TRBD1 aligns across 7 bases. This CDR3 spans 18 amino acids. CDR1 and CDR2 from the germline V gene are LNHDA and SQIVND (reference sequence). V gave up 3 bases and J gave up 0 bases; unmatched junction bases: 8.

This clone was picked up a small number of times. The DNA for the CDR3 is TGTGCCAGCAGCCTCCTCCCGGGGGGCGATAGCTATGGCTACACCTTC. Translated: CASSLLPGGDSYGYTF. The chain links TRBV3-1 (or the pseudogene TRBV3-2) to TRBJ1-2; D perhaps matches TRBD1 (6 bases). CDR1 is LGHDT, CDR2 YNNKEL, per germline (reference sequence). The CDR3 sequence is 16 residues long. The V and J ends lost 4 bases and 4 bases respectively, with 19 bases between them.

The V call is TRBV28, the J call TRBJ1-2; TRBD1 is a possible D gene (5 bases). V dropped 4 bases and J dropped 8 bases, with 23 bases sitting between them. CDR1 is MDHEN and CDR2 is SYDVKM in the germline V gene. The CDR3 totals 16 residues. CDR3 DNA: TGTGCCAGCAGTTCCGGGTACCGGGGGGTTGCTGACGGCTACACCTTC. This codes for CASSSGYRGVADGYTF.

The chain has TRBV15 and TRBJ1-2; the D is unclear. This CDR3 has 18 residues. V lost 0 bases to trimming and J lost 2 bases, with 19 bases between them. Germline V gene sequence: CDR1 LNHNV, CDR2 YYDKDF (reference sequence). The CDR3 DNA sequence: TGTGCCACCAGCAGAGAAACCCTTTGGCTCGAAACCAACTATGGCTACACCTTC. It codes for CATSRETLWLETNYGYTF.

The chain carries TRBV4-2 and TRBJ2-1; 10 nucleotides align to TRBD2. This CDR3 region has 16 residues. Germline V CDR1 and CDR2: LGHNA, YNFKEQ. J gave up 8 bases and V 0 bases, and 7 bases lay outside the gene matches. Here the CDR3 reads CASSQEPAGGFDEQFF. CDR3 in DNA: TGTGCCAGCAGCCAAGAGCCAGCGGGGGGGTTTGATGAGCAGTTCTTC.

This clone was recorded a few times. The rearrangement links TRBV5-5 to TRBJ1-6; a possible D gene is TRBD1 (6 bases). V shed 0 bases and J shed 7 bases, with 17 bases lying between them. Looked up from germline, CDR1 is SGHKS and CDR2 is YYEKEE (reference sequence). The length of the CDR3 is 17 residues. The CDR3 sequence: CASSLATLQGMNSPLHF. In DNA form, the CDR3 reads TGTGCCAGCAGCTTGGCCACTCTACAGGGAATGAATTCACCCCTCCACTTT.

The chain joins TRBV27 to TRBJ2-3, with D possibly matching TRBD1 (6 bases). V was pared by 1 base and J by 3 bases, with 11 bases between. This CDR3 region has 15 residues. Germline CDR1 reads MNHEY; CDR2 reads SMNVEV (reference sequence). The CDR3: CASSLFRGLTDTQYF. CDR3 coding DNA: TGTGCCAGCAGTTTATTCAGGGGTTTAACAGATACGCAGTATTTT.